The text below deals with one T cell receptor beta chain. Its antigen is not known. Sequencing was performed with immunoSEQ multiplex PCR; in TCRdb, only in-frame clones are kept and a portion is missing. Of about 150,000 clones in the sample, roughly 89% were seen once. The record originates from a study of cytomegalovirus exposure and HLA in healthy donors. As for the study in general: In a later analysis, it was reported that the approximately 110 validation repertoires had been produced on the same platform as the roughly 650 repertoires belonging to the first cohort. Overall study findings and caveats: It was 150 to 200 TCR beta chains that were listed as cytomegalovirus-associated. There were three CMV-associated chains whose specificity for CMV antigens was confirmed in vitro.

Looked up from germline, CDR1 is MGHRA and CDR2 is YSYEKL. The CDR3 has 19 residues. The ends lost 1 base at V and 0 bases at J; junction bases unmatched: 13. The sequenced sample consisted of PBMCs. The chain links TRBV4-1 to TRBJ2-5, with 8 bases aligning to TRBD1. The source of this sequence is a woman younger than 35 in good health and CMV-seropositive. The CDR3, as DNA: TGCGCCAGCAGCCAAGCTCGTGACAGGGGAATTCAGAACCAAGAGACCCAGTACTTC. Its translation: CASSQARDRGIQNQETQYF.